This T cell receptor beta chain comes out of a study of control samples from healthy donors and cancer patients. Trimming cost V 5 bases and J 7 bases; bases outside gene matches: 5. The CDR3 runs 14 residues. Germline CDR1 is SGDLS and CDR2 is YYNGEE. Produced via immunoSEQ multiplex PCR; TCRdb's table is partial and in-frame only. The sample consists of about 160,000 clones, roughly 95% of them appearing once. The rearrangement uses TRBV9 and TRBJ1-4, with TRBD1 identical over 10 bases. What was sequenced was blood. This receptor was identified in a woman in her 30s in good health. DNA for the CDR3: TGTGCCAGCAGTCCCGGGACAGGGGCTGAAAAACTGTTTTTT. Protein sequence: CASSPGTGAEKLFF.